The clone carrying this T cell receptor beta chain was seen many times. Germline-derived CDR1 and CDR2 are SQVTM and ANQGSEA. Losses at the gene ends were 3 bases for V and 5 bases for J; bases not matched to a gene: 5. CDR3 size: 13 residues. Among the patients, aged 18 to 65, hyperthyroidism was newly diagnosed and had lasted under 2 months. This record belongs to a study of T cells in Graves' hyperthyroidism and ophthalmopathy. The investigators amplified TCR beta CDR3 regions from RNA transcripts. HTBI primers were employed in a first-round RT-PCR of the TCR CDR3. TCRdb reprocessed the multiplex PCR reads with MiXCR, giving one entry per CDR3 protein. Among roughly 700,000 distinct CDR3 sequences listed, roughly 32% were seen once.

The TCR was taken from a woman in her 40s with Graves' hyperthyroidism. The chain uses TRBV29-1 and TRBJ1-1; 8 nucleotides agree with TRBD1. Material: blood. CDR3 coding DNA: TGCAGCGTTGACACGGGGACAGGTACTGAAGCTTTCTTT. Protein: CSVDTGTGTEAFF.